This T cell receptor beta chain was sequenced during a study of cytomegalovirus exposure and HLA in healthy donors. Study observations and caveats: Most subjects' HLA-A and HLA-B alleles were reportedly predicted from TCR beta sequences. Cytomegalovirus association was listed for 150 or so TCR beta chains.

Points on this clone: Antigen unknown.

The germline V gene encodes CDR1 SGHVS and CDR2 FQNEAQ. J was trimmed by 1 base and V by 5 bases; bases with no gene match: 10. This CDR3 region has 19 residues. PCR amplification relied on 60 Vbeta primers (plus 13 Jbeta primers). Sequencing used immunoSEQ multiplex PCR; TCRdb keeps in-frame clones, though not all of them. The repertoire holds about 160,000 clones, with around 64% as singletons. V usage is TRBV7-8 and J usage is TRBJ2-1; 14 nucleotides agree with TRBD2. The sequencing input was PBMCs. This sequence originates from a woman aged 25 to 39 in good health and CMV-seronegative. The CDR3 region is CASSPAGLAGAQSYNEQFF. In DNA form, the CDR3 reads TGTGCCAGCAGCCCGGCGGGACTAGCGGGAGCCCAATCCTACAATGAGCAGTTCTTC.